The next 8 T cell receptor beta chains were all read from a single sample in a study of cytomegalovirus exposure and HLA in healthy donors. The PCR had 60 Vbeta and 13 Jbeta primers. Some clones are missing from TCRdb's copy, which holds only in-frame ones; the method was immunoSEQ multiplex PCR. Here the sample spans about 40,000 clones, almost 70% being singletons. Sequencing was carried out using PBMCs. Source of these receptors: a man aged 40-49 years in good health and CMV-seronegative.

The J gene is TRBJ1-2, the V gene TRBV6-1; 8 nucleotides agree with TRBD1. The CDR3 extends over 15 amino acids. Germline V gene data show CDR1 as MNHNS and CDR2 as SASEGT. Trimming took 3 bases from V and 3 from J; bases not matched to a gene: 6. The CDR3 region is CASSEDRELDYGYTF. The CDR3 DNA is TGTGCCAGCAGTGAGGACAGGGAACTGGACTATGGCTACACCTTC.

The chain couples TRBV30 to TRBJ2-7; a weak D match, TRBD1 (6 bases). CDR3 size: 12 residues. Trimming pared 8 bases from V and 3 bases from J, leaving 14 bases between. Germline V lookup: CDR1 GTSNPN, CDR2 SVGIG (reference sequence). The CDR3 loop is CASFRGGYEQYF. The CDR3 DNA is TGTGCCAGCTTCAGGGGCGGCTACGAGCAGTACTTC.

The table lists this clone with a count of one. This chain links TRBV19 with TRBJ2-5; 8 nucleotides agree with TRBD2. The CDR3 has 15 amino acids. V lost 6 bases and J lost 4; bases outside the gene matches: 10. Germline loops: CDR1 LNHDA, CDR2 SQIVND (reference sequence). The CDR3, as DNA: TGTGCCAGTAGAACCCGCGGGGGGCCCGGAGAGACCCAGTACTTC. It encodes CASRTRGGPGETQYF.

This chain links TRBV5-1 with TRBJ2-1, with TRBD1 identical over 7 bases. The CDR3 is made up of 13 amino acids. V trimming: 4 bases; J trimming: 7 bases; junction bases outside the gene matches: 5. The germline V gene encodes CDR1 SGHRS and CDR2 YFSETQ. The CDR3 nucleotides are TGCGCCAGCAGCCCGACAGGGTCGAATGAGCAGTTCTTC. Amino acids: CASSPTGSNEQFF.

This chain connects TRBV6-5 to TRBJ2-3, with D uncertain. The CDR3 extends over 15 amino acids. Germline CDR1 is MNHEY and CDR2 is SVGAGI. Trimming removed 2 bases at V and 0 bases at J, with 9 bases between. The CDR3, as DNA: TGTGCCAGCAGTTACAGTCCAGATAGCACAGATACGCAGTATTTT. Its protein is CASSYSPDSTDTQYF.

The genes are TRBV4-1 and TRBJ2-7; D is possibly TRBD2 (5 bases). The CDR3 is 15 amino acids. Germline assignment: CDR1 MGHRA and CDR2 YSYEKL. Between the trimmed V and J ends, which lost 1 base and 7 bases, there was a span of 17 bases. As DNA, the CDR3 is TGCGCCAGCAGCCAAGGAGTTTTGGACTCTAGGGAGCAGTACTTC. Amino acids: CASSQGVLDSREQYF.

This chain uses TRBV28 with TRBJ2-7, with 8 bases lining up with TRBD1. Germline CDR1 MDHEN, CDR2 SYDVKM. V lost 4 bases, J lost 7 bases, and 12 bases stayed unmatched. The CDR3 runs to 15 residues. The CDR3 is CASSSPGQGTREQYF. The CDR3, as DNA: TGTGCCAGCAGTTCCCCTGGACAGGGAACGAGAGAGCAGTACTTC.

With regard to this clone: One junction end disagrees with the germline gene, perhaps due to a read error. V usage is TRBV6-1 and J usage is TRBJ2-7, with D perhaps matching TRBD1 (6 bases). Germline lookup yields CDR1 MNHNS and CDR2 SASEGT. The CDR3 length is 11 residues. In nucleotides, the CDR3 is TGTGCCAGCAGTGGTCAGGGGAGTTCCCACTTC. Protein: CASSGQGSSHF.